This T cell receptor (beta chain) comes out of a study of shared clonotypes between healthy human individuals. In the naive CD8 group, cells lacked CD45RO and were positively selected for CCR7, so terminally differentiated effector memory CD45RA+ cells were left out. CDR1 MGHRA and CDR2 YSYEKL come from the germline V gene. This CDR3 is 14 amino acids long. V gave up 1 base and J gave up 3 bases, with 10 bases separating them. Assay: immunoSEQ multiplex PCR; the TCRdb copy retains only in-frame clones and omits some. Seen here are roughly 810,000 clones, approximately 97% observed once, and the top ten hold about 0.22%.

Specimen: naive CD8+ T cells sorted from blood. The TCR sequence derives from a man aged 30 to 45 in good health. The chain recombines TRBV4-1 with TRBJ2-7, with D possibly being TRBD1 or TRBD2 (5 bases each). Written as DNA, the CDR3 is TGCGCCAGCAGCCAAGCGAGGGGCGGCTACGAGCAGTACTTC. The encoded protein is CASSQARGGYEQYF.